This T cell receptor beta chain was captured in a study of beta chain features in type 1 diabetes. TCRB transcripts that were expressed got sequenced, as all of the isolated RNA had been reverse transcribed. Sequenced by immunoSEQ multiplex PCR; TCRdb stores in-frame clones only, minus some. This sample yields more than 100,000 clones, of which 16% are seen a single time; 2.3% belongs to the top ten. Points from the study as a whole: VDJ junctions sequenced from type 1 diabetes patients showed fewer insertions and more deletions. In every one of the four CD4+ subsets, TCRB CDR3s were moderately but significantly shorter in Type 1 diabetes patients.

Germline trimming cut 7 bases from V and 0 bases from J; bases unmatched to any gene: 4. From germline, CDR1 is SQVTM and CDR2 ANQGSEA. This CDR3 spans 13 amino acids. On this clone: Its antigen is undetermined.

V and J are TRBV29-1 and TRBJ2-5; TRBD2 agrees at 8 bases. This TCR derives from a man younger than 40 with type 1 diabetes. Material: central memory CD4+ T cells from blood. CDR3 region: CSDIAGNQETQYF. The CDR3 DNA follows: TGCAGCGACATAGCGGGAAACCAAGAGACCCAGTACTTC.